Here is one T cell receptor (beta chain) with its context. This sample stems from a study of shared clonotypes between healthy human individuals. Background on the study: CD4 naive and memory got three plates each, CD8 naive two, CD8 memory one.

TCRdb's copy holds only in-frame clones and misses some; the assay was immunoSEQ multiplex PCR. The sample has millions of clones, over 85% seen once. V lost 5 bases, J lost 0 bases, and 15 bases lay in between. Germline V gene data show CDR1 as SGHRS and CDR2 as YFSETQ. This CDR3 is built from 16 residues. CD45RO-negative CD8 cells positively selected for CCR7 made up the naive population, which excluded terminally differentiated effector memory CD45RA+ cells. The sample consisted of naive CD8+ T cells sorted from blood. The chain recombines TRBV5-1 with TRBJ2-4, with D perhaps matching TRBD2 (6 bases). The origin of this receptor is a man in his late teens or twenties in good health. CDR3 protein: CASRSWGEEAKNIQYF. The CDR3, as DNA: TGCGCCAGCAGATCCTGGGGGGAGGAAGCCAAAAACATTCAGTACTTC.